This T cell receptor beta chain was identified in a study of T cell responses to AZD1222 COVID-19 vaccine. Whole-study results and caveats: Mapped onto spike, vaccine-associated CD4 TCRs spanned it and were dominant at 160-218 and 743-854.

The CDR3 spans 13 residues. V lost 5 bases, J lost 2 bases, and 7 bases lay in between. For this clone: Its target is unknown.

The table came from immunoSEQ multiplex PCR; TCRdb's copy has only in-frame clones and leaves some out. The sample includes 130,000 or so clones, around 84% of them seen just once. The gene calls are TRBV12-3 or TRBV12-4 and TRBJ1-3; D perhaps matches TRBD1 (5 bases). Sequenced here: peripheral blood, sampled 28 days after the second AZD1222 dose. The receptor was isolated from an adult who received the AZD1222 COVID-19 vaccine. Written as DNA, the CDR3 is TGTGCCAGCAGTGCAGGGACTGGAAACACCATATATTTT. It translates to CASSAGTGNTIYF.